This T cell receptor (beta chain) was recovered during a study of cytomegalovirus exposure and HLA in healthy donors. The overall study: Early released data comprised some 91 million unique TCRs from HLA-typed donors.

Primers for the PCR totalled 60 Vbeta and 13 Jbeta. Some clones are missing from TCRdb's copy, which holds only in-frame ones; the method was immunoSEQ multiplex PCR. The sample's table shows just over 60,000 clones. Findings and limits, study-wide: Prediction of most subjects' HLA-A and HLA-B alleles by TCR beta sequences was reportedly accurate. When analyzed later, a missense DCLRE1C variant was found to be linked to TCR beta V- and J-gene trimming.

The CDR3 has 15 amino acids. V was clipped by 1 base and J by 2 bases; unmatched bases: 4. Per germline, CDR1 MNHNS and CDR2 SASEGT. Points on this clone: Antigen: not known.

The chain joins TRBV6-1 to TRBJ2-7, with TRBD2 matching 8 bases. Material: PBMCs. The origin of this receptor is a young man in good health and CMV-seropositive. In nucleotides, the CDR3 is TGTGCCAGCAGTGAAGGGAGTAGCGGGGCCTACGAGCAGTACTTC. This codes for CASSEGSSGAYEQYF.